This passage covers 9 T cell receptor beta chains from one sample sequenced in a study of siplizumab effects on memory and regulatory T cells. Generated by immunoSEQ multiplex PCR, the TCRdb table keeps only in-frame clones and is missing some. This sample has about 100,000 clones, with about 94% found just once. The sequenced sample was non-Treg CD4+ T cells sorted from blood. The receptor set was obtained from a human donor in good health.

The CDR3 DNA reads TGTGCCAGCAGCCAAAGCCACTACGAGCAGTACTTC. This sequence encodes CASSQSHYEQYF. The chain is built from TRBV14 and TRBJ2-7; D remains ambiguous. The ends were cut back, 2 bases at V and 3 bases at J, with 5 bases in the middle. The CDR3 extends over 12 amino acids. CDR1 is SGHDN, CDR2 FVKESK, per germline.

This clone was observed once. The chain combines TRBV5-1 with TRBJ2-2, with a possible D match to TRBD1 (6 bases). V was cut by 4 bases and J by 0 bases, with 10 bases left in between. The CDR3 consists of 15 residues. Germline V CDR1 and CDR2: SGHRS, YFSETQ. The CDR3 DNA is TGCGCCAGCAGCAGAGGACAGCCGAACACCGGGGAGCTGTTTTTT. It specifies CASSRGQPNTGELFF.

V usage is TRBV29-1 and J usage is TRBJ1-3; no clear D gene. The V end lost 4 bases, the J end lost 0 bases, and 7 bases lay between the germline ends. This CDR3 comprises 13 residues. From germline, CDR1 is SQVTM and CDR2 ANQGSEA. The CDR3, as DNA: TGCAGCGTTGCCCATAGCTCTGGAAACACCATATATTTT. The encoded protein is CSVAHSSGNTIYF.

This chain's CDR3 is CASSFGTTSYEQYF. For the CDR3, the DNA is TGTGCCAGCAGCTTCGGGACCACATCCTACGAGCAGTACTTC. The chain combines TRBV7-9 with TRBJ2-7, with D perhaps being TRBD1 or TRBD2 (5 bases each). Germline assignment: CDR1 SEHNR and CDR2 FQNEAQ (reference sequence). Trimming removed 3 bases at V and 1 base at J, with 10 bases between. The CDR3 is 14 residues long.

The chain is built from TRBV5-8 and TRBJ1-1; no clear D. This CDR3 region has 12 residues. CDR1 and CDR2 (germline): SGHTS, YDEGEE. The germline V and J ends were trimmed by 1 base and 5 bases, with 6 bases remaining between them. The CDR3 DNA reads TGTGCCAGCAGCTTGTGGTGGACTGAAGCTTTCTTT. Its translation: CASSLWWTEAFF.

The rearrangement links TRBV2 to TRBJ1-1; D is unresolved. Deletions cut 7 bases from V and 2 bases from J, with 11 bases between. The CDR3 contains 13 residues. CDR1 is SNHLY and CDR2 is FYNNEI in the germline V gene. The CDR3 loop is CASNQRPNTEAFF. The CDR3 region has the DNA TGTGCCAGCAACCAAAGACCAAACACTGAAGCTTTCTTT.

The V call is TRBV2, the J call TRBJ2-6; D uncertain. V was trimmed by 2 bases and J by 2 bases, leaving 16 bases between them. CDR1 is SNHLY and CDR2 is FYNNEI in the germline V gene. The CDR3 is 18 residues long. Here the CDR3 DNA reads TGTGCCAGCAGTGAATTTGGGGTTCAGGTCCCTGGGGCCAACGTCCTGACTTTC. Protein sequence: CASSEFGVQVPGANVLTF.

The V call is TRBV30, the J call TRBJ2-7, with a possible D match to TRBD2 (5 bases). The CDR3 extends over 12 amino acids. Trimming shortened V by 3 bases and J by 10 bases, and 16 bases separated the two germline ends. The germline V gene has CDR1 GTSNPN and CDR2 SVGIG (reference sequence). The CDR3 DNA follows: TGTGCCTGGAGCGCCCGAGGGCCACCCCAGTACTTC. This translates into CAWSARGPPQYF.

The V call is TRBV6-6, the J call TRBJ2-5; TRBD1 aligns across 7 bases. Germline-derived CDR1 and CDR2 are MNHNY and SVGAGI (reference sequence). Trimming cost V 2 bases and J 7 bases; bases outside gene matches: 10. The CDR3 consists of 15 residues. The CDR3 nucleotides are TGTGCCAGCAGTTACAACGACAGGGCTGCAGGGACCCAGTACTTC. Translation gives CASSYNDRAAGTQYF.